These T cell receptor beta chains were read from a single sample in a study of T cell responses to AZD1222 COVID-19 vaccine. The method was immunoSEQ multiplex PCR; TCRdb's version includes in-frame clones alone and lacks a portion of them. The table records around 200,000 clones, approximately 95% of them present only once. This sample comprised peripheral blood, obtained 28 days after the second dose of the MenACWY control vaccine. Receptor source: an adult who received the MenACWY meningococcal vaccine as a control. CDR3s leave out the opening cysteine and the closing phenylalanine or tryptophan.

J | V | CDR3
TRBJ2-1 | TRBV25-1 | ASSSLAGVDNEQF
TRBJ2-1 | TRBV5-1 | ASSLGMENNEQF
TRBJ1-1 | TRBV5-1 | ASSRQGPNTEAF
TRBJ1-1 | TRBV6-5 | ASKWGLNTEAF
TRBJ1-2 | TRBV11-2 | ASSLTGTRTTGYT
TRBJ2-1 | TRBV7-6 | ASSREWGSYNEQF
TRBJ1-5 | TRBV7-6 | ASSSGQRSPQH
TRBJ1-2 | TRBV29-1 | SGRQGDYGYT
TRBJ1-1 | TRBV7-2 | ASSLLGARTEAF
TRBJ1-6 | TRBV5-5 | ASSLEGGAYNSPLH
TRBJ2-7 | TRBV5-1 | ASSLGGTGGNEQY
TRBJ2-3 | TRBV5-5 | ASSLRRLAGGTDTQY
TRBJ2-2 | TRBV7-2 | ASSFRQGPGELF
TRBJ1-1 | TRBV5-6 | ASSLAGRYTEAF
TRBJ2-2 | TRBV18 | ASSPPGIGGELF
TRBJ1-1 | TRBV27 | ASRPPLGNTEAF
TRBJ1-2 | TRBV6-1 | ASSENLDGWYGYT
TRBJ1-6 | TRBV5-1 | ASSLLGPYNSPLH
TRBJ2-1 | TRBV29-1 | SVGAGGLSYNEQF
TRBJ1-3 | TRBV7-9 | ASSLGVSPYSGNTIY
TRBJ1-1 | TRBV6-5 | ASIRVNTEAF
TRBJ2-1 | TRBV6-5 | ASSQTSGGNVPV
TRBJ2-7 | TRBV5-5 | ASSVRQGTAYEQY
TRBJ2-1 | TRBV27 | ASSSREYNGQF
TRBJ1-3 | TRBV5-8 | ASSLAGQGFNTIY
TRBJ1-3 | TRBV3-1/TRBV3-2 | ASSYSGTDSGNTIY
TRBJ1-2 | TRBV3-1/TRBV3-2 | ASSYDRGGYT
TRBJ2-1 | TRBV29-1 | SARDSAIYNEQF
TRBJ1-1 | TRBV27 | ASSFGGNTEAF
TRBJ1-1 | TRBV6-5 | ASSLSLGQNTEAF
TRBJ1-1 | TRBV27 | ASSKQTANTEAF
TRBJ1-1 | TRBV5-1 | ASSLLSGVGSEAF
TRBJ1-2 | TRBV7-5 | VRSPDRGYYGYT
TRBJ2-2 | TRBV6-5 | ASRRQGGNTGELF
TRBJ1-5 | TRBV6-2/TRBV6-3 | ASSYTQGSQPQH
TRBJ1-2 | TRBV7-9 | ASSLNPLAANYGYT
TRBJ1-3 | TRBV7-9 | ASSLSSGNTIY
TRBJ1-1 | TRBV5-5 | ASNILLSGTEAF
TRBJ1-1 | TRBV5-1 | ASSLSETEAF
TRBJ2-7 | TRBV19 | ASSMGDRGRGEQY
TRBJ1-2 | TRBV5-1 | ASSLLRRQGTTYGYT
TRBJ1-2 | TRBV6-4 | ASSATGVQGSNYGYT
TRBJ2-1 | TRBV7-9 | ASSPRTGQGYNEQF
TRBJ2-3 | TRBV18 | ASSPQRGAPDTQY
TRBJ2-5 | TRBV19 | ASSTSGGMGETQY
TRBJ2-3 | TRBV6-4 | ASGQGAGDTQY
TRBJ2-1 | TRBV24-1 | ATSDAAGDYNEQF
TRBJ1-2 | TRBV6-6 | ASRRQGVNYGYT
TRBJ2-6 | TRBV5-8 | ASSLRQAGANVLT
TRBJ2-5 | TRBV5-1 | ASSFPGGETQY
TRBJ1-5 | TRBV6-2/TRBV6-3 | ASSPTGRNQPQH
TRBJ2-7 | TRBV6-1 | ASSDLGTPSYEQY
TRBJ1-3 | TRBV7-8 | ASSFSRRGFSPSGNTIY
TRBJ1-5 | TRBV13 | ASSLHRSRVKNSNQPQH
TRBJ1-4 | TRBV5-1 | ASSSGTPDEKLF